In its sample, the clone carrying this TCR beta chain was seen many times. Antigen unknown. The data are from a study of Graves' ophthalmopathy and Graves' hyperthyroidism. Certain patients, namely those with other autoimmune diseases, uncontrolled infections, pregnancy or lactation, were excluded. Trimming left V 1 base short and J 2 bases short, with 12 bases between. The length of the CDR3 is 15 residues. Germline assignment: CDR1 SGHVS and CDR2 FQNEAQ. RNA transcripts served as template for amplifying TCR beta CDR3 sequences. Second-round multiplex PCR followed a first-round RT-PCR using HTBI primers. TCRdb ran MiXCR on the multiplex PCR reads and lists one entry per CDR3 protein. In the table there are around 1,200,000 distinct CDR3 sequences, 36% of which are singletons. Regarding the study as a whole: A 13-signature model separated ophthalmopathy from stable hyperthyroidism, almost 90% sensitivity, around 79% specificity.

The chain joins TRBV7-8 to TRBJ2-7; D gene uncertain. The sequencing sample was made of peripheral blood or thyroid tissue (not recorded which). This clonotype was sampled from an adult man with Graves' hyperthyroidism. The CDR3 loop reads CASSLVPARAYEQYF. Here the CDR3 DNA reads TGTGCCAGCAGCTTAGTTCCGGCTCGCGCCTACGAGCAGTACTTC.